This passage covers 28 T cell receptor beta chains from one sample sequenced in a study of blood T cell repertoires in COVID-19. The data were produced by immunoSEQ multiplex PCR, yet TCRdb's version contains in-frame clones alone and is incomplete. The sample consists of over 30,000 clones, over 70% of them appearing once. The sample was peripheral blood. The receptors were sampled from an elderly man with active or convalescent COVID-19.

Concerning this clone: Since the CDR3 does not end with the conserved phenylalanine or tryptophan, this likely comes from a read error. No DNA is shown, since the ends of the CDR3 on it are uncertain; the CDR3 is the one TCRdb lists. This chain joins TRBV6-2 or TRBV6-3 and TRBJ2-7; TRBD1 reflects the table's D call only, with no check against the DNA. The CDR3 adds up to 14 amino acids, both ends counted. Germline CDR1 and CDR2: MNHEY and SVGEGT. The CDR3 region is CASSDPLGLQGAYL.

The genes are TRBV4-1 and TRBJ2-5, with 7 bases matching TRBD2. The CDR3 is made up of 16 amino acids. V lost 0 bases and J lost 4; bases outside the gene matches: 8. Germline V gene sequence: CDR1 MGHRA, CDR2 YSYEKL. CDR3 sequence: CASSQDLGLRIETQYF. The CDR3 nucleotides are TGCGCCAGCAGCCAAGATCTGGGACTACGGATAGAGACCCAGTACTTC.

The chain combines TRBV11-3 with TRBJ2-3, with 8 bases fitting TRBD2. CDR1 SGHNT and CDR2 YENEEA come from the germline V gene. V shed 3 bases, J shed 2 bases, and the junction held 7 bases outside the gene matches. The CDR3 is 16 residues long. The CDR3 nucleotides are TGTGCCAGCAGCTTTTACGGGAGGGCCGCCACAGATACGCAGTATTTT. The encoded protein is CASSFYGRAATDTQYF.

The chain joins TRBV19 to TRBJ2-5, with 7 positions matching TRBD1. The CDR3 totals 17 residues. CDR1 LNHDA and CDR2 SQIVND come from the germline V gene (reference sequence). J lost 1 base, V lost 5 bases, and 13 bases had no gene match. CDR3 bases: TGTGCCAGTAGTCGACAATATACGACAGGGTCCCAAGAGACCCAGTACTTC. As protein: CASSRQYTTGSQETQYF.

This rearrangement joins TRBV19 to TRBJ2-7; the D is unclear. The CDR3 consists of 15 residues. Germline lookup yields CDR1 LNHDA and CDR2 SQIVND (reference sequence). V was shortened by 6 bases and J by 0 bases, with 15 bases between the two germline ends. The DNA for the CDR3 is TGTGCCAGTAGCAAGCTCCCACAGAGCTCCTACGAGCAGTACTTC. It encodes CASSKLPQSSYEQYF. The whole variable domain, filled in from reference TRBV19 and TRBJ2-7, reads DGGITQSPKYLFRKEGQNVTLSCEQNLNHDAMYWYRQDPGQGLRLIYYSQIVNDFQKGDIAEGYSVSREKKESFPLTVTSAQKNPTAFYLCASSKLPQSSYEQYFGPGTRLTVT.

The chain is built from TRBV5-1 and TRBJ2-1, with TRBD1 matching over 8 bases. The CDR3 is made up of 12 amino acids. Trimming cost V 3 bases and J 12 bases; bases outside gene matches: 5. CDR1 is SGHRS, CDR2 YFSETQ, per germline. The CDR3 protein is CASSYGQGRQFF. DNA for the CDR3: TGCGCCAGCAGCTATGGACAGGGAAGGCAGTTCTTC.

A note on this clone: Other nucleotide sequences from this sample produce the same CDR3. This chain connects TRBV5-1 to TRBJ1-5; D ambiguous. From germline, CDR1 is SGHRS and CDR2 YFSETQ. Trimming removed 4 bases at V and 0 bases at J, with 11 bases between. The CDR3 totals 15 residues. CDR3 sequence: CASSPGSNSNQPQHF. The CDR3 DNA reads TGCGCCAGCAGCCCCGGGAGCAATAGCAATCAGCCCCAGCATTTT. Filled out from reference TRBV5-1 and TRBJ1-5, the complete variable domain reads KAGVTQTPRYLIKTRGQQVTLSCSPISGHRSVSWYQQTPGQGLQFLFEYFSETQRNKGNFPGRFSGRQFSNSRSEMNVSTLELGDSALYLCASSPGSNSNQPQHFGDGTRLSIL.

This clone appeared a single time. Here the CDR3 reads CASSSGQGAPGYTF. The CDR3 DNA reads TGTGCCAGCAGCTCCGGACAGGGGGCCCCTGGCTACACCTTC. The chain uses TRBV9 and TRBJ1-2, with TRBD1 identical over 11 bases. Germline V gives CDR1 SGDLS, CDR2 YYNGEE. Germline trimming cut 4 bases from V and 7 bases from J; bases unmatched to any gene: 6. There are 14 residues in the CDR3.

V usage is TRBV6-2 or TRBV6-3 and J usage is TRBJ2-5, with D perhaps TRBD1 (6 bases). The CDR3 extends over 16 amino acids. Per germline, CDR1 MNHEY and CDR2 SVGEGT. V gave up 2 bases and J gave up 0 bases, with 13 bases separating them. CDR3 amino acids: CASSYPVGAHQETQYF. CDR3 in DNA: TGTGCCAGCAGTTACCCGGTGGGGGCCCACCAAGAGACCCAGTACTTC.

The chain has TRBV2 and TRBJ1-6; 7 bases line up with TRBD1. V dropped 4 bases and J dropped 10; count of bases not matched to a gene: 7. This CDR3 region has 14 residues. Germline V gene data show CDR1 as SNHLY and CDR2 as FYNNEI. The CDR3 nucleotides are TGTGCCAGCAGTGTGGAGGGGGCAGACTCACCCCTCCACTTT. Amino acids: CASSVEGADSPLHF. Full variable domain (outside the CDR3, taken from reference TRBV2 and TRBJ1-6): EPEVTQTPSHQVTQMGQEVILRCVPISNHLYFYWYRQILGQKVEFLVSFYNNEISEKSEIFDDQFSVERPDGSNFTLKIRSTKLEDSAMYFCASSVEGADSPLHFGNGTRLTVT.

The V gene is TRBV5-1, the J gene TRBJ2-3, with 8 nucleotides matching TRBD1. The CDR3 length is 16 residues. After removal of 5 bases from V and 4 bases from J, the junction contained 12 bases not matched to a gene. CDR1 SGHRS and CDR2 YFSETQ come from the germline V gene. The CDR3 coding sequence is TGCGCCAGCAGTTTAGACCGGGACAGGAAAGCAGATACGCAGTATTTT. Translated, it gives CASSLDRDRKADTQYF.

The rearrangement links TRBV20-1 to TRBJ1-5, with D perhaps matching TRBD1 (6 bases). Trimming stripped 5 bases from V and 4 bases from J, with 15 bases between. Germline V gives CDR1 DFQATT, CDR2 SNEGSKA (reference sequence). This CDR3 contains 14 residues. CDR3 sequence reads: CSARDRSFNQPQHF. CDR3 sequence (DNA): TGCAGTGCTCGTGACAGGTCTTTTAATCAGCCCCAGCATTTT.

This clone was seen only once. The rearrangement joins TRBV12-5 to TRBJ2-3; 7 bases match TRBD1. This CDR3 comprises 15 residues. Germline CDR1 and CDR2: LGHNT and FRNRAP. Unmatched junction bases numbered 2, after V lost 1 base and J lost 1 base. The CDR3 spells CASGLGGTGTDTQYF. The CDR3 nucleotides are TGTGCTAGTGGTTTGGGTGGGACAGGCACAGATACGCAGTATTTT. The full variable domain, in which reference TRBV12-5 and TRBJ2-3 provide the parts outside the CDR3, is DARVTQTPRHKVTEMGQEVTMRCQPILGHNTVFWYRQTMMQGLELLAYFRNRAPLDDSGMPKDRFSAEMPDATLATLKIQPSEPRDSAVYFCASGLGGTGTDTQYFGPGTRLTVL.

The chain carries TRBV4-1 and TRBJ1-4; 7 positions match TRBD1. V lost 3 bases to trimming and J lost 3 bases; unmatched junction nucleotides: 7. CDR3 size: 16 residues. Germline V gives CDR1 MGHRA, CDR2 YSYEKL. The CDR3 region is CASSQATGAANEKLFF. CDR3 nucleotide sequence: TGCGCCAGCAGCCAGGCAACAGGGGCGGCTAATGAAAAACTGTTTTTT.

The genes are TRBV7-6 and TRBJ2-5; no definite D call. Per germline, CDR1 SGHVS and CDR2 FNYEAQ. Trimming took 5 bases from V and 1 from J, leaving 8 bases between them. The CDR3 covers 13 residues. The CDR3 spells CASSQNLQETQYF. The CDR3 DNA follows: TGTGCCAGCAGCCAGAATCTCCAAGAGACCCAGTACTTC.

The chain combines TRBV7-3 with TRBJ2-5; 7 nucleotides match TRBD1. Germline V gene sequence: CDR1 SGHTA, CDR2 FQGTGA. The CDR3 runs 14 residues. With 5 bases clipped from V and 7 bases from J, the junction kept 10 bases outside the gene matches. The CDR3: CASSPAGQVGTQYF. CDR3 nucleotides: TGTGCCAGCAGCCCCGCCGGACAGGTCGGGACCCAGTACTTC.

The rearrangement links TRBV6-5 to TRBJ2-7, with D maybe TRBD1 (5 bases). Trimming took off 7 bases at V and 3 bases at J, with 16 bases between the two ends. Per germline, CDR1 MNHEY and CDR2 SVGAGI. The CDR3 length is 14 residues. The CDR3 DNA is TGTGCCAGCACCCTCAGGGTAGGGCACTACGAGCAGTACTTC. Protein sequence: CASTLRVGHYEQYF.

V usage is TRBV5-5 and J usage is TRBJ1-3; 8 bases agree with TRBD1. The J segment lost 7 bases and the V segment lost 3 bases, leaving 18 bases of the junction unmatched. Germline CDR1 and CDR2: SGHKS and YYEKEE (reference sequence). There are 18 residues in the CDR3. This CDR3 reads CASSSGTGTPLMGNTIYF. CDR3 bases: TGTGCCAGCAGCTCCGGGACAGGCACTCCTTTGATGGGGAACACCATATATTTT.

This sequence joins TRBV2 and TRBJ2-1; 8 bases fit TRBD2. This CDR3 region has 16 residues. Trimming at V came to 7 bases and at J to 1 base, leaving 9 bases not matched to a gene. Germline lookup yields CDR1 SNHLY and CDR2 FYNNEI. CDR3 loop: CASTLRGGRSYNEQFF. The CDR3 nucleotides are TGTGCCAGCACCTTGCGGGGCGGGAGGTCCTACAATGAGCAGTTCTTC.

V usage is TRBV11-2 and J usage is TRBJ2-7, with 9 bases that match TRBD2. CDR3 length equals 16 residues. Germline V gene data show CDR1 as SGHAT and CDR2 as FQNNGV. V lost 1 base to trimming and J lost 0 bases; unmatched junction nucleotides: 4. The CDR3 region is CASSLGLAGNSYEQYF. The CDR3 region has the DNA TGTGCCAGCAGCTTAGGGCTAGCGGGGAACTCCTACGAGCAGTACTTC.

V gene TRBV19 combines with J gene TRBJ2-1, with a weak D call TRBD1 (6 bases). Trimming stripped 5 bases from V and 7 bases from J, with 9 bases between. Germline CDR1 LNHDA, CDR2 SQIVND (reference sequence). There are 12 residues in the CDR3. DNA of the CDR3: TGTGCCAGTAGTCCCACAGGGAATGAGCAGTTCTTC. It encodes CASSPTGNEQFF.

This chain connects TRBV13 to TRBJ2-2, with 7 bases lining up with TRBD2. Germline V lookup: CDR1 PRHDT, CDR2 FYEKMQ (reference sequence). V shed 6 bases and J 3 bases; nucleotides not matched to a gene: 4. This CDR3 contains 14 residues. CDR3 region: CASRLGLYTGELFF. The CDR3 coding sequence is TGTGCCAGCAGACTGGGACTATACACCGGGGAGCTGTTTTTT.

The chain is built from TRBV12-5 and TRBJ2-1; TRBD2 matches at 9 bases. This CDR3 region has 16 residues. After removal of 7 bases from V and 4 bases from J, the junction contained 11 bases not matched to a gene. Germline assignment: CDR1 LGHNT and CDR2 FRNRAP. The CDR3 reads CASDDVAGERYNEQFF. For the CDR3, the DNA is TGTGCTAGTGATGACGTAGCGGGGGAAAGGTACAATGAGCAGTTCTTC.

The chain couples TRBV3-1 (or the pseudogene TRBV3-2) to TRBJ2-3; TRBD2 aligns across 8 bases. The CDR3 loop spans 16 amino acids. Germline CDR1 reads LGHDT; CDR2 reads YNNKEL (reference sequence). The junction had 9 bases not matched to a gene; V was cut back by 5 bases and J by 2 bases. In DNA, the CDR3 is TGTGCCAGCAGCTACTACTCCGGGGGGGACACAGATACGCAGTATTTT. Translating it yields CASSYYSGGDTDTQYF.

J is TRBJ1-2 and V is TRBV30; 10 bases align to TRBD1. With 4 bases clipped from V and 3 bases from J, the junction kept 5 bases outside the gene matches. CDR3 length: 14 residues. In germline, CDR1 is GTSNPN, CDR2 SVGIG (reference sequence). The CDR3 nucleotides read TGTGCCTGGACTTTGACAGGGGGCTACTATGGCTACACCTTC. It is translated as CAWTLTGGYYGYTF.

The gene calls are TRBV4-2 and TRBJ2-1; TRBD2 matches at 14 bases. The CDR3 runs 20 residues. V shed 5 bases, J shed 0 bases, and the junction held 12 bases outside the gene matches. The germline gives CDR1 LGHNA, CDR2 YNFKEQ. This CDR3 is CASSVRAGTSGGSSYNEQFF. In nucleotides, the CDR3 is TGTGCCAGCAGCGTCCGAGCAGGGACTAGCGGGGGAAGCTCCTACAATGAGCAGTTCTTC.

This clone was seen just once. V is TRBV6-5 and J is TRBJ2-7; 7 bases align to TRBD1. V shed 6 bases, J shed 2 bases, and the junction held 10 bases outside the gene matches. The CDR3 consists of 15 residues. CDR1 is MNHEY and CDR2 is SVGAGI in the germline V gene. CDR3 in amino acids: CASSLRQGRPYEQYF. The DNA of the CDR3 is TGTGCCAGCAGCCTACGACAGGGACGGCCCTACGAGCAGTACTTC.

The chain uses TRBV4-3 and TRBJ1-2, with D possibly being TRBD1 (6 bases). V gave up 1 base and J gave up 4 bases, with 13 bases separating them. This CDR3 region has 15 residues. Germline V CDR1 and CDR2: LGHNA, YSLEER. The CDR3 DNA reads TGCGCCAGCAGCCAAGCAAACAGGGCGGGCTATGGCTACACCTTC. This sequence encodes CASSQANRAGYGYTF.